A selection of T cell receptor beta chains follows, all from one sample in a study of CD8 T cells in ankylosing spondylitis. TCRdb passed the 5' RACE reads through MiXCR, listing each CDR3 protein once. The sample yields hundreds of thousands of distinct CDR3 sequences, approximately 24% seen once. Specimen: blood, either unsorted or a sorted T cell fraction (not recorded which). These receptors were taken from a male donor with ankylosing spondylitis or in good health (not recorded which). Both conserved end residues are part of each CDR3. The order of the fields is J gene, V gene, CDR3 protein.

>TRBJ1-1|TRBV6-5
CASSYSQGGMNTEAFF
>TRBJ2-1|TRBV20-1
CSARGRRSYNEQFF
>TRBJ2-2|TRBV5-1
CASSLRQGANVNTGELFF
>TRBJ2-2|TRBV5-1
CASRDNANTGELFF
>TRBJ2-5|TRBV5-6
CASSYKSSGGYQETQYF
>TRBJ1-4|TRBV6-1
CASRPYATNEKLFF
>TRBJ2-1|TRBV20-1
CSASRSSSYNEQFF
>TRBJ1-6|TRBV4-3
CASSQAGGSNSPLHF
>TRBJ1-1|TRBV7-2
CASNLGENTEAFF
>TRBJ1-1|TRBV20-1
CSAGRQPNTEAFF
>TRBJ2-3|TRBV20-1
CSARLEQYTQYF
>TRBJ2-1|TRBV7-7
CASSIRLAGESEQFF
>TRBJ1-1|TRBV28
CASSLGGRWEAFF
>TRBJ1-4|TRBV3-1
CASSQEKLQKLFF
>TRBJ2-7|TRBV27
CASSYNVGYEQYF
>TRBJ2-1|TRBV6-6
CASSRGRASYNEQFF
>TRBJ1-1|TRBV29-1
CSVVSEALEAFF
>TRBJ2-2|TRBV9
CASSEGASSTGELFF
>TRBJ2-7|TRBV11-2
CASSLVSLALYEQYF
>TRBJ2-7|TRBV12-3/TRBV12-4
CASRHRGGYEQYF
>TRBJ2-1|TRBV12-3/TRBV12-4
CASSHQTARTNEQFF
>TRBJ1-6|TRBV5-6
CASSLISATSSPLHF
>TRBJ2-7|TRBV20-1
CSAPWAGEQYF
>TRBJ2-3|TRBV18
CASSPQEGTDTQYF
>TRBJ2-1|TRBV7-3
CASSLRGTGGYNEQFF
>TRBJ2-2|TRBV7-3
CASRTGVAGELFF
>TRBJ2-7|TRBV29-1
CSVEDQGGGEQYF
>TRBJ2-2|TRBV12-3/TRBV12-4
CASRSSGATNTGELFF